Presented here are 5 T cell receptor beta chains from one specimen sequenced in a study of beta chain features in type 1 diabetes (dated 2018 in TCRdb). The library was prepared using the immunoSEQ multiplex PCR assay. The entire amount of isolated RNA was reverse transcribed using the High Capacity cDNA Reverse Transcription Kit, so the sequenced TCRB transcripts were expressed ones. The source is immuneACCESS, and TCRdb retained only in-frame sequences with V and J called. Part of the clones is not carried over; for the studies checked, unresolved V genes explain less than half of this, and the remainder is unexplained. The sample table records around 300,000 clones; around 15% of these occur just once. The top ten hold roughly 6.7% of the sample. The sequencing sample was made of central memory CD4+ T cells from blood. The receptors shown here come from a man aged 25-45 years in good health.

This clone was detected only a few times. The CDR3 nucleotides are TGTGCCAGCAGCTTAGGCGGACGCTCCTACAATGAGCAGTTCTTC. Translating it yields CASSLGGRSYNEQFF. This chain uses TRBV7-2 with TRBJ2-1; unclear D gene. Trimming took off 1 base at V and 0 bases at J, with 7 bases between the two ends. CDR3 length equals 15 residues. The germline gives CDR1 SGHTA, CDR2 FQGNSA.

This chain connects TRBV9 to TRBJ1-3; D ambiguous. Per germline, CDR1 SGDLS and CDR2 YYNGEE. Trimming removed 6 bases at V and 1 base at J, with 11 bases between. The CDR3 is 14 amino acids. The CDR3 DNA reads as TGTGCCAGCAATTCGGGAGTTTCTGGAAACACCATATATTTT. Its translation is CASNSGVSGNTIYF.

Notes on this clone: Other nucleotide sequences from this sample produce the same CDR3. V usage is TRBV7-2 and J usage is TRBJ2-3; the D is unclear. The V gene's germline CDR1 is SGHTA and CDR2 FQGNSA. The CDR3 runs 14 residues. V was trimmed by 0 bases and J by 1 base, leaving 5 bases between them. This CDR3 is CASSLAPGTDTQYF. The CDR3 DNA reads TGTGCCAGCAGCTTAGCGCCAGGCACAGATACGCAGTATTTT.

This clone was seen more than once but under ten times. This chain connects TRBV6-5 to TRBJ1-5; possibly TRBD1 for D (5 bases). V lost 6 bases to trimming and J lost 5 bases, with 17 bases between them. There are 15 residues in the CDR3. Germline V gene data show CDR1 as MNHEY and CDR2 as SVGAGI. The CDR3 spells CASSKGAARDQPQHF. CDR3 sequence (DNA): TGTGCCAGCAGCAAAGGGGCCGCGAGGGATCAGCCCCAGCATTTT.

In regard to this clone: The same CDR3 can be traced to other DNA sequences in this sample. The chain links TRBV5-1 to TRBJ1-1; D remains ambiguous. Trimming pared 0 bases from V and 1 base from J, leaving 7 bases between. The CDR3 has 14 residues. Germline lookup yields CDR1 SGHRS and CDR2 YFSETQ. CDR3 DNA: TGCGCCAGCAGCTTGGCACTGGGGAACACTGAAGCTTTCTTT. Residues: CASSLALGNTEAFF.